The clone carrying this T cell receptor (beta chain) was counted a single time. Its antigen is still unknown. Deep was the level used in running the assay. Methods used by the authors: Filtering was not the same, since immunoSEQ gave junction-only sequences without quality scores. The repertoire was sequenced with immunoSEQ multiplex PCR; TCRdb's copy has only in-frame clones and lacks some. The V and J calls and the clone size are those of that table, but D and trimming were determined from the DNA. Of about 2.2 million clones in the sample, roughly 95% were seen once. Germline V CDR1 and CDR2: MDHEN, SYDVKM. V lost 5 bases and J lost 4; bases outside the gene matches: 5. The CDR3 is 14 residues long. Selected positively for CCR7 and CD45RO-negative, naive CD8 cells excluded terminally differentiated effector memory CD45RA+ cells. The data stem from a study of shared clonotypes between healthy human individuals. Study-wide context: The donors, two women and a few men, were aged 18 to 49. Study-wide findings and caveats: Generally, naive subsets (rather than memory subsets) showed larger estimated richness.

Sequencing was performed on naive CD8+ T cells from PBMCs. This chain links TRBV28 with TRBJ2-7; TRBD1 matches at 10 bases. This receptor was identified in a man aged 18 to 29 in good health. Some clones in this sample may be carry-over from other donors' samples. CDR3 amino acids: CASSRDRGIYEQYF. The CDR3 nucleotides are TGTGCCAGCAGTCGGGACAGGGGAATATACGAGCAGTACTTC.